A single sample is the source of the 25 T cell receptor beta chains below, sequenced in a study of CD8 T cells in Susac syndrome (dated by TCRdb to the late 2010s). Library generation was performed with the immunoSEQ multiplex PCR assay. RNA was extracted using the RNeasy kit, and roughly 0.5 to 1 microgram was reverse transcribed with random hexamers. TCRdb applied fastp at Q25 and MiXCR to the public reads, then kept only in-frame beta chains. Entries are consolidated by CDR3 protein sequence, retaining the most common genes and DNA. The sample table lists 150,000 to 250,000 distinct CDR3 sequences, 90% to 95% of them with a count of one. Roughly 0.094% of the sample rests with the top ten. The sequenced material came from CD4+ T cells from PBMCs. The receptors were sampled from a human donor with multiple sclerosis.

The CDR3 sequence: CASSPTLIASNEKLFF. The CDR3 DNA reads TGTGCCAGCAGCCCGACCCTAATCGCATCTAATGAAAAACTGTTTTTT. The genes are TRBV7-9 and TRBJ1-4; no clear D gene. Germline V gene lookup returns CDR1 SEHNR and CDR2 FQNEAQ (reference sequence). V was pared by 5 bases and J by 3 bases, with 16 bases between. This CDR3 is built from 16 residues.

This clonotype was recorded once. The chain carries TRBV12-3 or TRBV12-4 and TRBJ1-1; no reliable D call. V was clipped by 1 base and J by 0 bases, with 6 bases between them. This CDR3 contains 14 residues. This CDR3 is CASSLGGLNTEAFF. The CDR3 bases are TGTGCCAGCAGTTTAGGAGGGCTGAACACTGAAGCTTTCTTT.

The V gene is TRBV20-1, the J gene TRBJ2-1; the D gene is possibly TRBD1 (5 bases). The CDR3 extends over 13 amino acids. Between the trimmed V and J ends, which lost 0 bases and 6 bases, there was a span of 9 bases. Germline V CDR1 and CDR2: DFQATT, SNEGSKA (reference sequence). As DNA, the CDR3 is TGCAGTGCTAGAGATGCCAGGGCCAATGAGCAGTTCTTC. As protein: CSARDARANEQFF.

CDR3 bases: TGTGCCAGCAGCCATTTCAGGGACTCTGGGGCCAACGTCCTGACTTTC. Amino acid sequence: CASSHFRDSGANVLTF. The chain has TRBV5-4 and TRBJ2-6, with D maybe TRBD1 (5 bases). The CDR3 loop spans 16 amino acids. Trimming stripped 4 bases from V and 0 bases from J, with 11 bases between. Germline CDR1 SGHNT, CDR2 YYREEE (reference sequence).

J is TRBJ2-7 and V is TRBV7-9; TRBD2 matches 11 bases. The CDR3 is made up of 15 amino acids. Germline V lookup: CDR1 SEHNR, CDR2 FQNEAQ (reference sequence). The trim removed 6 bases at V and 3 bases at J, leaving 7 bases unmatched. The CDR3 loop is CASSSSGTSGYEQYF. The CDR3 bases are TGTGCCAGCAGTTCCTCCGGGACTAGCGGCTACGAGCAGTACTTC.

This chain links TRBV30 with TRBJ2-5; D gene unclear. V was pared by 0 bases and J by 3 bases, with 11 bases between. The germline V gene has CDR1 GTSNPN and CDR2 SVGIG (reference sequence). The CDR3 loop spans 14 amino acids. The CDR3, as DNA: TGTGCCTGGAGTGTACTCAATCGGGAAGAGACCCAGTACTTC. It codes for CAWSVLNREETQYF.

The chain employs TRBV6-5 and TRBJ2-1; D is uncertain. V lost 0 bases and J 8 bases, leaving 14 bases between the germline ends. CDR1 MNHEY and CDR2 SVGAGI come from the germline V gene. This CDR3 has 15 residues. CDR3 sequence: CASSYSIGFRDEQFF. In nucleotides, the CDR3 is TGTGCCAGCAGTTACTCGATTGGGTTTCGCGATGAGCAGTTCTTC.

This chain joins TRBV3-1 and TRBJ1-2, with a tentative D call TRBD1 (5 bases). The CDR3 has 13 residues. V lost 3 bases, J lost 3 bases, and 8 bases lay in between. Germline V gives CDR1 LGHDT, CDR2 YNNKEL (reference sequence). Here the CDR3 reads CASSQGDDYGYTF. The CDR3 DNA is TGTGCCAGCAGCCAGGGGGACGACTATGGCTACACCTTC.

A single count supports this clonotype. In DNA form, the CDR3 reads TGTGCCAGCAGTTTCCTCATGGCCGGGACCGAAGCTTTCTTT. Its translation: CASSFLMAGTEAFF. The V and J genes are TRBV12-3 or TRBV12-4 and TRBJ1-1; TRBD1 is a possible D gene (5 bases). V was trimmed by 3 bases and J by 8 bases, leaving 16 bases between them. This CDR3 is built from 14 residues.

This clonotype has a single count. The chain has TRBV5-6 and TRBJ2-5; 10 bases are a match to TRBD2. Germline values: CDR1 SGHDT, CDR2 YYEEEE. V gave up 1 base and J gave up 5 bases; unmatched junction bases: 2. The CDR3 runs 14 residues. In DNA form, the CDR3 reads TGTGCCAGCAGCTTGACAGCGGGAGGGGAGACCCAGTACTTC. Encoded protein: CASSLTAGGETQYF.

The chain has TRBV20-1 and TRBJ2-3; D remains unclear. Trimming took 8 bases from V and 7 from J, leaving 13 bases between them. Germline V gene data show CDR1 as DFQATT and CDR2 as SNEGSKA (reference sequence). The CDR3 runs to 11 residues. CDR3 sequence reads: CSQVGWNTQYF. In DNA, the CDR3 is TGCAGTCAGGTGGGATGGAATACGCAGTATTTT.

The chain recombines TRBV10-3 with TRBJ2-5, with no clear D. The V gene lost 2 bases and the J gene lost 4 bases, with 5 bases spanning the gap. Germline V gene data show CDR1 as ENHRY and CDR2 as SYGVKD. The CDR3 sequence is 12 residues long. DNA for the CDR3: TGTGCCATCAGTGAGGGATTAGAGACCCAGTACTTC. Protein: CAISEGLETQYF.

This sequence joins TRBV9 and TRBJ1-2, with 7 nucleotides matching TRBD1. Per the germline V gene, CDR1 is SGDLS and CDR2 is YYNGEE. The trim removed 1 base at V and 8 bases at J, leaving 8 bases unmatched. This CDR3 comprises 14 residues. The CDR3 region has the DNA TGTGCCAGCAGCGTACTACAGGGGCGTGGGGGCTACACCTTC. It yields the protein CASSVLQGRGGYTF. The full variable domain, rest sourced from reference TRBV9 and TRBJ1-2, is DSGVTQTPKHLITATGQRVTLRCSPRSGDLSVYWYQQSLDQGLQFLIQYYNGEERAKGNILERFSAQQFPDLHSELNLSSLELGDSALYFCASSVLQGRGGYTFGSGTRLTVV.

The chain is built from TRBV5-6 and TRBJ2-7; 8 nucleotides agree with TRBD2. From germline, CDR1 is SGHDT and CDR2 YYEEEE. The CDR3 spans 13 residues. Trimming cost V 4 bases and J 6 bases; bases outside gene matches: 6. The CDR3, as DNA: TGTGCCAGCAGCCGAGGACTAGCTGGCGAGCAGTACTTC. Translated: CASSRGLAGEQYF.

The chain is built from TRBV30 and TRBJ2-7; TRBD1 is a possible D gene (5 bases). Germline CDR1 reads GTSNPN; CDR2 reads SVGIG (reference sequence). The V end lost 1 base, the J end lost 0 bases, and 13 bases lay between the germline ends. There are 15 residues in the CDR3. The CDR3 reads CAWSEFFGASYEQYF. CDR3 nucleotide sequence: TGTGCCTGGAGTGAATTCTTTGGGGCCTCCTACGAGCAGTACTTC.

The rearrangement links TRBV20-1 to TRBJ2-7; no reliable D call. The CDR3 is 15 amino acids. The germline V and J ends were trimmed by 3 bases and 7 bases, with 22 bases remaining between them. Per the germline V gene, CDR1 is DFQATT and CDR2 is SNEGSKA (reference sequence). The DNA for the CDR3 is TGCAGTGCTAGTGCGTCCGGTCGCATAGATCTAGAGCAGTACTTC. This gives the protein CSASASGRIDLEQYF.

Comments on this clonotype: At one end, the junction sequence differs from germline, possibly due to a read error. The CDR3 region has the DNA TGTGCCAGCACCTTAGCGGGAGCCTACGAGCAGTACTTC. Residues: CASTLAGAYEQYF. The chain links TRBV11-2 to TRBJ2-7, with TRBD2 matching 9 bases. Germline V CDR1 and CDR2: SGHAT, FQNNGV. The CDR3 loop spans 13 amino acids. The full variable domain, completed using reference TRBV11-2 and TRBJ2-7, is EAGVAQSPRYKIIEKRQSVAFWCNPISGHATLYWYQQILGQGPKLLIQFQNNGVVDDSQLPKDRFSAERLKGVDSTLKIQPAKLEDSAVYLCASTLAGAYEQYFGPGTRLTVT.

The V gene is TRBV29-1, the J gene TRBJ1-4; weak D call: TRBD1 (5 bases). The germline CDR1 and CDR2 sequences are SQVTM and ANQGSEA. Trimming removed 3 bases at V and 8 bases at J, with 7 bases between. The CDR3 has 11 amino acids. CDR3 sequence (DNA): TGCAGCGTTGAGTACAGGGAAAAACTGTTTTTT. It is translated as CSVEYREKLFF.

V gene TRBV4-2 combines with J gene TRBJ2-1; 8 nucleotides agree with TRBD2. From germline, CDR1 is LGHNA and CDR2 YNFKEQ. This CDR3 has 15 amino acids. The V and J ends lost 3 bases and 6 bases, in that order; junction bases with no gene match: 7. The DNA for the CDR3 is TGTGCCAGCAGCCACGAAAGAACTAGCGGCAATGAGCAGTTCTTC. It is translated as CASSHERTSGNEQFF.

The genes are TRBV3-1 and TRBJ2-1; D is possibly TRBD1 or TRBD2 (5 bases each). The germline gives CDR1 LGHDT, CDR2 YNNKEL (reference sequence). The ends were cut back, 6 bases at V and 10 bases at J, with 31 bases in the middle. CDR3 size: 18 residues. CDR3 loop: CASRGDKPKYVGAREQFF. DNA for the CDR3: TGTGCCAGCAGGGGGGATAAGCCCAAGTATGTTGGGGCCCGGGAGCAGTTCTTC.

This chain connects TRBV30 to TRBJ1-2; D gene uncertain. The CDR3 runs to 14 residues. V gave up 5 bases and J gave up 5 bases, with 18 bases separating them. Per germline, CDR1 GTSNPN and CDR2 SVGIG (reference sequence). The CDR3 DNA reads as TGTGCCTGGGTTGATGGCGGGCGGCGATATGGCTACACCTTC. Its translation is CAWVDGGRRYGYTF.

J is TRBJ2-7 and V is TRBV29-1; D is ambiguous. The ends were cut back, 5 bases at V and 1 base at J, with 6 bases in the middle. CDR1 is SQVTM and CDR2 is ANQGSEA in the germline V gene. CDR3 length equals 11 residues. The CDR3 DNA reads TGCAGCGTTAGCTGGTCCTACGAGCAGTACTTC. This codes for CSVSWSYEQYF.

This chain connects TRBV27 to TRBJ1-4; a weak D match, TRBD1 (5 bases). The CDR3 sequence is 13 residues long. CDR1 is MNHEY and CDR2 is SMNVEV in the germline V gene (reference sequence). Trimming pared 3 bases from V and 8 bases from J, leaving 10 bases between. The CDR3 spells CASSFVQGEKLFF. CDR3 nucleotide sequence: TGTGCCAGCAGTTTTGTTCAGGGCGAAAAACTGTTTTTT. The variable domain in full, with the rest retrieved from reference TRBV27 and TRBJ1-4, is EAQVTQNPRYLITVTGKKLTVTCSQNMNHEYMSWYRQDPGLGLRQIYYSMNVEVTDKGDVPEGYKVSRKEKRNFPLILESPSPNQTSLYFCASSFVQGEKLFFGSGTQLSVL.

The chain joins TRBV18 to TRBJ1-1, with a tentative D call TRBD1 (5 bases). The CDR3 has 13 amino acids. The V end was cut by 6 bases, the J end by 0 bases, with 8 bases between. Per germline, CDR1 KGHSH and CDR2 LQKENI. CDR3 sequence: CASSTGLNTEAFF. CDR3 DNA: TGTGCCAGCTCCACAGGTCTGAACACTGAAGCTTTCTTT.

This chain joins TRBV12-3 or TRBV12-4 and TRBJ1-5; 8 nucleotides line up with TRBD1. The V and J ends lost 5 bases and 1 base, in that order; junction bases with no gene match: 4. The CDR3 has 15 residues. In DNA, the CDR3 is TGTGCCAGCAGTGGGGGGACAGGCAGCAATCAGCCCCAGCATTTT. This sequence encodes CASSGGTGSNQPQHF.